This T cell receptor beta chain emerged from a study of memory CD4+ T cells and cytomegalovirus serostatus. Looking at the study overall: Healthy Belgian adult donors included nine or ten CMV-positive and 24 CMV-negative people.

V was clipped by 3 bases and J by 0 bases; unmatched bases: 5. The CDR3 is made up of 15 amino acids. CDR1 and CDR2 (germline): LNHDA, SQIVND (reference sequence). As originally analysed: Out-of-frame sequences were removed, leaving 2,204,828 distinct TCRbeta sequences. Produced via immunoSEQ multiplex PCR; TCRdb's table is partial and in-frame only. Clone size and V and J calls were adopted from that table, with D and trimming inferred from the DNA. The sample comprises roughly 48,000 clones, more than 70% of which are singletons, and roughly 2% rests with the top ten. The sort gate was single viable CD3+CD4+CD8-CD45RO+ cells for memory CD4+ T cells. This clone was counted a single time.

Specimen: memory CD4+ T cells from blood. The sequence was obtained from an adult in good health and CMV-seropositive. V gene TRBV19 combines with J gene TRBJ2-7, with 7 bases lining up with TRBD2. CDR3 loop: CASSILASGSYEQYF. For the CDR3, the DNA is TGTGCCAGTAGTATTCTGGCTAGCGGCTCCTACGAGCAGTACTTC.